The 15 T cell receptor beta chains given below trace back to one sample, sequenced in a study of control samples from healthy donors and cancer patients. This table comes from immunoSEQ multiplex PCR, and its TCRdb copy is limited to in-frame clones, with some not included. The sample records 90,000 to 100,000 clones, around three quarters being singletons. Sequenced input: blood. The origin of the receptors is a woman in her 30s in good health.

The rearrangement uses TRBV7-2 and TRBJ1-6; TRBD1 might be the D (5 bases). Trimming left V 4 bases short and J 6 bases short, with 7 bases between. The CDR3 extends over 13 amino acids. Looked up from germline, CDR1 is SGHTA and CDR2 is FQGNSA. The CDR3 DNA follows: TGTGCCAGCAGCTCTGGGGCTAATTCACCCCTCCACTTT. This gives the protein CASSSGANSPLHF.

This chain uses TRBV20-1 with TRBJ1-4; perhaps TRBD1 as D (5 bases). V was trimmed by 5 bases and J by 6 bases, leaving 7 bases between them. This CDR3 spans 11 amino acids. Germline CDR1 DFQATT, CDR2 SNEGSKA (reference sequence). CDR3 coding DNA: TGCAGTGCTCAGGGTTATGAAAAACTGTTTTTT. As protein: CSAQGYEKLFF.

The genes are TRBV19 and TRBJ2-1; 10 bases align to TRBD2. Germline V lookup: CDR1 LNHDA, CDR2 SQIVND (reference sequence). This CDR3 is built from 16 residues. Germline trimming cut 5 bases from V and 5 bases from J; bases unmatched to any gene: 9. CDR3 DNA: TGTGCCAGTAGTTCACGAGGGAGCGGGGGGGACAATGAGCAGTTCTTC. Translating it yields CASSSRGSGGDNEQFF.

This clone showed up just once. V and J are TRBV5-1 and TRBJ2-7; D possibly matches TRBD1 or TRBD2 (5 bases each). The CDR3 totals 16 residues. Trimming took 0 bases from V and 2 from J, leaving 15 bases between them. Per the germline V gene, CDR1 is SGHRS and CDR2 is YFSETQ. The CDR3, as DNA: TGCGCCAGCAGCTTGGGTGGGACGGTGGCTACCTACGAGCAGTACTTC. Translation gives CASSLGGTVATYEQYF.

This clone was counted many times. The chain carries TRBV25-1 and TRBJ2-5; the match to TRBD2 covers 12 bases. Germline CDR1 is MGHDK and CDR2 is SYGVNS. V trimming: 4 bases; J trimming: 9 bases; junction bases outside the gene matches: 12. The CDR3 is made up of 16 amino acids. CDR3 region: CASSASTSGGPGAQYF. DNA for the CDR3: TGTGCCAGCAGTGCCTCGACTAGCGGGGGCCCAGGGGCCCAGTACTTC. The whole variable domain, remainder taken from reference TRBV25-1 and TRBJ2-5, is EADIYQTPRYLVIGTGKKITLECSQTMGHDKMYWYQQDPGMELHLIHYSYGVNSTEKGDLSSESTVSRIRTEHFPLTLESARPSHTSQYLCASSASTSGGPGAQYFGPGTRLLVL.

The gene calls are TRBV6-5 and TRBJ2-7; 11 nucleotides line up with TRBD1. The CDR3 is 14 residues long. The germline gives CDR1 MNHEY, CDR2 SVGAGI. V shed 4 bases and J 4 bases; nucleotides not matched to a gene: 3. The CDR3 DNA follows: TGTGCCAGCAGTTCCGGGACAGGGGGATACGAGCAGTACTTC. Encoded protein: CASSSGTGGYEQYF.

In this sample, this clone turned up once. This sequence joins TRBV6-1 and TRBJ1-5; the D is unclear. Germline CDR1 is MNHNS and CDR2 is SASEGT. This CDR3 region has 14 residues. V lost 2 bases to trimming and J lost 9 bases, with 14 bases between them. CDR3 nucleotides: TGTGCCAGCAGTGAAAACGTGGGTTTGGGGCCCCAGCATTTT. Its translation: CASSENVGLGPQHF.

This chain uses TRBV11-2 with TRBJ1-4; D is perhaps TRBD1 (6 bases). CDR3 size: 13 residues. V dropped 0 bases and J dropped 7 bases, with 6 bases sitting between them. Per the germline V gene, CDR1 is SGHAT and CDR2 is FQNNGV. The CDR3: CASSLEGGEKLFF. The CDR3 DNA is TGTGCCAGCAGCTTAGAAGGGGGTGAAAAACTGTTTTTT.

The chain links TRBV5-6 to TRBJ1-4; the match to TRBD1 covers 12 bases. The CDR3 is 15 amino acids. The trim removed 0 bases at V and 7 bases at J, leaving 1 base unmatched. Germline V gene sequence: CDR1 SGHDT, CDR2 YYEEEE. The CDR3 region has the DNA TGTGCCAGCAGCTTGGGGGACAGGGGGCCTGAAAAACTGTTTTTT. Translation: CASSLGDRGPEKLFF. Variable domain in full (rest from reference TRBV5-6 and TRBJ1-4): DAGVTQSPTHLIKTRGQQVTLRCSPKSGHDTVSWYQQALGQGPQFIFQYYEEEERQRGNFPDRFSGHQFPNYSSELNVNALLLGDSALYLCASSLGDRGPEKLFFGSGTQLSVL.

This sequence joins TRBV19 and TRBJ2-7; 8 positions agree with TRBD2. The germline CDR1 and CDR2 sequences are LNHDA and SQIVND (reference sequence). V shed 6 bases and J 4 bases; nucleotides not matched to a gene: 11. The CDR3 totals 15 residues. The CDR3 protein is CASRDGSGASYEQYF. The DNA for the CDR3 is TGTGCCAGTAGGGACGGTAGCGGGGCGTCATACGAGCAGTACTTC.

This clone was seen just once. CDR3 in amino acids: CASSLRVYTDTQYF. As DNA, the CDR3 is TGTGCCAGCAGTCTTAGGGTCTACACAGATACGCAGTATTTT. The V gene is TRBV11-2, the J gene TRBJ2-3; no definite D call. The CDR3 consists of 14 residues. V was cut by 6 bases and J by 2 bases, with 12 bases left in between. Looked up from germline, CDR1 is SGHAT and CDR2 is FQNNGV.

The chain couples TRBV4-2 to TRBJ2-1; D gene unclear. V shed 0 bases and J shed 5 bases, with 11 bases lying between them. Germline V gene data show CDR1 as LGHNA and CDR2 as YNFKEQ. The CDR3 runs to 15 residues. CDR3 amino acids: CASSQDGQPDNEQFF. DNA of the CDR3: TGTGCCAGCAGCCAAGACGGCCAGCCCGACAATGAGCAGTTCTTC.

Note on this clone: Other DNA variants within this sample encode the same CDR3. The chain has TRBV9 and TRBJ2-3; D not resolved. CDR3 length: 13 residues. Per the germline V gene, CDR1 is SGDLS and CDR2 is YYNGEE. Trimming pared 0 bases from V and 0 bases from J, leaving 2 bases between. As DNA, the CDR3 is TGTGCCAGCAGCGTAGTGAGCACAGATACGCAGTATTTT. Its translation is CASSVVSTDTQYF.

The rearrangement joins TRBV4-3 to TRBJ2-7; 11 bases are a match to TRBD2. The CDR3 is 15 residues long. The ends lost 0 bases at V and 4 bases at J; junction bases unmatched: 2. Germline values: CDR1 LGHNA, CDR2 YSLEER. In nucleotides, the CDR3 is TGCGCCAGCAGCCAAGAACCTAGCGGGGGGTACGAGCAGTACTTC. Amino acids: CASSQEPSGGYEQYF.

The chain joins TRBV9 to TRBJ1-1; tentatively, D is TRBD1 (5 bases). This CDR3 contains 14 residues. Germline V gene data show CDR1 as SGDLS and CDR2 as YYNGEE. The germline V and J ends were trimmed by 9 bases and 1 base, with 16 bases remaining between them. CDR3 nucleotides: TGTGCCACCCAGGCCGCAGGGCCGAACACTGAAGCTTTCTTT. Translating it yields CATQAAGPNTEAFF.